A selection of T cell receptor beta chains follows, all from one sample in a study of tumor-infiltrating lymphocytes in primary liver carcinoma. A single record per CDR3 protein comes from TCRdb applying MiXCR to the multiplex PCR reads. The data hold hundreds of thousands of distinct CDR3 sequences, with around three fifths observed a single time. Sequenced material: peripheral blood. Every receptor here comes from a woman aged 30 to 39 with primary liver carcinoma and hepatitis B virus infection. CDR3s include the opening cysteine and the closing phenylalanine or tryptophan. Each record gives: J gene, clone size, D gene, V gene, CDR3 protein, CDR3 DNA. D genes are given only for firm matches. Clone size is shown for a subset of rows, as once, few, many or a class of expanded clone.

>TRBJ1-5|many|.|TRBV6-6
CASSPGHGGDQPQHF
TGTGCCAGCAGCCCCGGACACGGGGGGGATCAGCCCCAGCATTTT
>TRBJ2-1|.|TRBD1|TRBV11-2
CASRLSLTGHEQFF
TGTGCCAGCAGATTATCCTTGACAGGGCATGAGCAGTTCTTC
>TRBJ2-1|.|.|TRBV5-5
CASSLTPYTEQFF
TGTGCCAGCAGCTTGACTCCTTACACTGAGCAGTTCTTC
>TRBJ2-5|.|.|TRBV6-5
CASGVSTSYRTQYF
TGTGCCAGCGGTGTCTCGACTAGTTATAGAACCCAGTACTTC
>TRBJ1-2|.|.|TRBV12-3/TRBV12-4
CASSPTRGVYGYTF
TGTGCCAGCAGCCCAACAAGGGGGGTCTATGGCTACACCTTC
>TRBJ1-2|.|.|TRBV6-5
CASSLGNRDQGYTF
TGTGCCAGTAGTTTGGGAAACAGGGACCAGGGCTACACCTTC
>TRBJ2-2|many|TRBD2|TRBV11-3
CASSFRPSGRRNTGELFF
TGTGCCAGCAGCTTTCGGCCTAGCGGGAGACGGAACACCGGGGAGCTGTTTTTT
>TRBJ2-3|few|TRBD2|TRBV29-1
CSVEREGQGWDTQYF
TGCAGCGTTGAACGGGAGGGCCAGGGGTGGGATACGCAGTATTTT
>TRBJ2-2|many|TRBD1|TRBV6-6
CASRTDRQGRSGELFF
TGTGCCAGCAGGACCGACCGACAGGGAAGATCCGGGGAGCTGTTTTTT
>TRBJ2-7|few|TRBD2|TRBV28
CASSSRTSKLLRSYEQYF
TGTGCCAGCAGTTCTCGGACTAGCAAACTGTTAAGATCCTACGAGCAGTACTTC
>TRBJ2-2|.|.|TRBV6-1
CASSEEADVTSGELFF
TGTGCCAGCAGTGAAGAAGCGGATGTGACGTCCGGGGAGCTGTTTTTT
>TRBJ1-3|.|.|TRBV6-1
CASINSGNTMYF
TGTGCCAGCATTAACTCTGGAAACACCATGTATTTT
>TRBJ2-1|few|.|TRBV5-1
CASSPTTVSSYNEQFF
TGCGCCAGCAGCCCTACGACTGTGAGCTCCTACAATGAGCAGTTCTTC
>TRBJ2-7|few|.|TRBV5-4
CASSTAIGTRSYEQYF
TGTGCCAGCAGCACCGCTATCGGGACAAGATCCTACGAGCAGTACTTC
>TRBJ2-1|.|TRBD2|TRBV11-2
CASSTGTSGRHSYNEQLF
TGTGCCAGCAGCACCGGGACTAGCGGACGGCACTCCTACAATGAGCAACTCTTC
>TRBJ1-6|few|TRBD1|TRBV6-5
CASSYHEQGAENSPLHF
TGTGCCAGCAGTTACCATGAACAGGGGGCAGAGAATTCACCCCTCCACTTT
>TRBJ2-7|once|.|TRBV12-3/TRBV12-4
CASSWRGFTAEQYF
TGTGCCAGCAGCTGGAGGGGCTTCACCGCCGAGCAGTACTTC
>TRBJ1-1|.|.|TRBV7-3
CASSRIRNTEAFF
TGTGCCAGCAGCCGCATTCGGAACACTGAAGCTTTCTTT
>TRBJ2-1|.|TRBD2|TRBV11-2
CASSLEGTSVHEQFF
TGTGCCAGCAGCTTAGAGGGGACTAGCGTCCATGAGCAGTTCTTC
>TRBJ1-1|few|.|TRBV4-2
CASSQERPMNTEAFF
TGTGCCAGCAGCCAAGAAAGGCCGATGAACACTGAAGCTTTCTTT
>TRBJ1-5|.|.|TRBV11-2
CASSLGPGRDQPQHF
TGTGCCAGCAGCTTAGGGCCCGGCCGCGATCAGCCCCAGCATTTT
>TRBJ1-2|many|.|TRBV6-1
CASNQNYGYTF
TGTGCCAGCAACCAGAACTATGGCTACACCTTC
>TRBJ1-2|many|.|TRBV11-2
CASSSKIQGGGYTF
TGTGCCAGCAGCTCAAAGATACAGGGAGGTGGCTACACCTTC
>TRBJ2-7|few|.|TRBV6-6
CASSYGQEWDEQYF
TGTGCCAGCAGTTACGGCCAGGAGTGGGACGAGCAGTACTTC
>TRBJ2-2|few|.|TRBV29-1
CSVVRATGELFF
TGCAGCGTTGTCAGGGCCACCGGGGAGCTGTTTTTT
>TRBJ2-3|.|TRBD2|TRBV11-2
CASSPYPLTSASTDTQYF
TGTGCCAGCAGCCCCTACCCACTGACTAGCGCTAGCACAGATACGCAGTATTTT